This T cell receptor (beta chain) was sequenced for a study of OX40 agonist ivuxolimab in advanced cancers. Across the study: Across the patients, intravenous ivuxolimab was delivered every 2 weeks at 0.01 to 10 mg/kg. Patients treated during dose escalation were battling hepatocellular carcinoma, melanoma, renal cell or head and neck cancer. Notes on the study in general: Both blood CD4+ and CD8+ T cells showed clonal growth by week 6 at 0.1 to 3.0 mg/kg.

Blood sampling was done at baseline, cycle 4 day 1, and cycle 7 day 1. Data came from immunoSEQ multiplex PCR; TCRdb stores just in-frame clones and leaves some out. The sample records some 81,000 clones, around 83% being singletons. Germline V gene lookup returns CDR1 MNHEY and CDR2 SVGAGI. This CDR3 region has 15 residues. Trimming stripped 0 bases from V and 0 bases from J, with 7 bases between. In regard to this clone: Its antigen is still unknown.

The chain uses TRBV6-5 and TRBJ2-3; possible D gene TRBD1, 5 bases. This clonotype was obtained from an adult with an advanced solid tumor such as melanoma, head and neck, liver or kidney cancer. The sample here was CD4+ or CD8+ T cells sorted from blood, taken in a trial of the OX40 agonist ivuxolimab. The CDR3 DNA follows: TGTGCCAGCAGTTACTCAGACAGTAGCACAGATACGCAGTATTTT. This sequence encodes CASSYSDSSTDTQYF.